This TCR beta chain emerged from a study of cytomegalovirus exposure and HLA in healthy donors. PCR involved 60 Vbeta and 13 Jbeta primers. Using immunoSEQ multiplex PCR, the repertoire was profiled, and TCRdb retains in-frame clones only, with some absent. The sample records under 200,000 clones, around 75% being singletons. The CDR3 loop spans 13 amino acids. The V gene end was trimmed by 0 bases and the J gene end by 10 bases; junction bases not matched to a gene: 6. Germline CDR1 SGHDT, CDR2 YYEEEE. Study results and caveats: A few chains linked to CMV were shown in vitro to be specific for CMV antigens. Across donors, presence/absence analyses took sequencing depth to be roughly uniform. The dataset shows that most TCR sequences were rare, while some public TCRs occurred in many donors.

A note on this clone: The target antigen is unknown.

This sequence joins TRBV5-6 and TRBJ1-1, with TRBD1 identical over 7 bases. Sequencing was done on a sample of PBMCs. The TCR was taken from a human donor in good health. Written as DNA, the CDR3 is TGTGCCAGCAGCTTGGCCAACAGGGGTTCAGCTTTCTTT. It codes for CASSLANRGSAFF.